This TCR beta chain was observed in a study of siplizumab effects on memory and regulatory T cells. General study results and limits: In the presence of siplizumab, alloreactive sequences traceable to unstimulated CD4+ memory cells were significantly reduced. No naive or memory phenotype could be assigned to roughly 75-97% of proliferating clones.

Sequencing of each sample assayed approximately 10^5 TCR templates. Sequencing was performed with immunoSEQ multiplex PCR; in TCRdb, only in-frame clones are kept and a portion is missing. This sample has about 80,000 clones, with around 95% found just once. With regard to this clone: Its target is not known. Other DNA sequences in this sample translate to the same CDR3.

V lost 5 bases, J lost 4 bases, and 8 bases lay in between. Germline CDR1 reads SEHNR; CDR2 reads FQNEAQ (reference sequence). The CDR3 runs to 12 residues. V usage is TRBV7-9 and J usage is TRBJ2-5; D is possibly TRBD1 (7 bases). The sequenced material came from CD8+ T cells sorted from blood. The clonotype was recovered from a human donor in good health. CDR3 region: CASSQGGETQYF. Here the CDR3 DNA reads TGTGCCAGCAGCCAGGGGGGAGAGACCCAGTACTTC.